A single sample gave rise to the 18 T cell receptor beta chains below, sequenced in a study of blood T cell repertoires in COVID-19. Using immunoSEQ multiplex PCR, the repertoire was profiled, and TCRdb retains in-frame clones only, with some absent. The sample has a few hundred thousand clones, around 86% seen once; the top ten hold 1%. Sequencing was carried out using peripheral blood. The receptors were sampled from a man over 45 with active or convalescent COVID-19.

This sequence joins TRBV27 and TRBJ2-1, with TRBD1 as a possible D gene (6 bases). Germline lookup yields CDR1 MNHEY and CDR2 SMNVEV (reference sequence). Trimming took 4 bases from V and 13 from J, leaving 17 bases between them. The CDR3 spans 13 residues. The CDR3 sequence: CASSSPFQGKQFF. CDR3 in DNA: TGTGCCAGCAGTTCCCCATTTCAGGGGAAACAGTTCTTC.

The V and J genes are TRBV7-8 and TRBJ2-1, with 9 bases matching TRBD1. CDR3 length: 15 amino acids. Germline V gene lookup returns CDR1 SGHVS and CDR2 FQNEAQ. The ends lost 5 bases at V and 11 bases at J; junction bases unmatched: 13. The CDR3 loop is CASSILPGTGLKQFF. Written as DNA, the CDR3 is TGTGCCAGCAGCATCCTACCCGGGACAGGGCTGAAGCAGTTCTTC.

The rearrangement joins TRBV5-6 to TRBJ2-5; weak D call: TRBD1 (5 bases). Germline CDR1 SGHDT, CDR2 YYEEEE. This CDR3 has 15 amino acids. Trimming took off 0 bases at V and 4 bases at J, with 13 bases between the two ends. CDR3 DNA: TGTGCCAGCAGCTTGGCAGGGCCTAGTGGAGAGACCCAGTACTTC. It yields the protein CASSLAGPSGETQYF.

The chain carries TRBV2 and TRBJ1-4; D unresolved. The germline V gene encodes CDR1 SNHLY and CDR2 FYNNEI. The V and J ends lost 6 bases and 3 bases respectively, with 8 bases between them. The CDR3 contains 13 residues. In nucleotides, the CDR3 is TGTGCCAGCAGAGTCTATGCTAATGAAAAACTGTTTTTT. Translated: CASRVYANEKLFF.

V and J are TRBV7-2 and TRBJ1-6; D may be TRBD1 (6 bases). V dropped 0 bases and J dropped 9 bases, with 12 bases sitting between them. CDR3 size: 15 residues. The germline V gene encodes CDR1 SGHTA and CDR2 FQGNSA. The CDR3 sequence: CASSLAYRDGSPLHF. The CDR3 nucleotides are TGTGCCAGCAGCTTAGCCTACAGGGACGGTTCACCCCTCCACTTT.

The chain uses TRBV19 and TRBJ2-2; tentative D call: TRBD2 (6 bases). Germline CDR1 reads LNHDA; CDR2 reads SQIVND (reference sequence). The CDR3 contains 14 residues. Trimming left V 7 bases short and J 0 bases short, with 9 bases between. The CDR3 nucleotides read TGTGCCAGTACTCGGACTACGAACACCGGGGAGCTGTTTTTT. Protein: CASTRTTNTGELFF.

The rearrangement uses TRBV19 and TRBJ2-7; TRBD1 matches 7 bases. V lost 5 bases to trimming and J lost 1 base; unmatched junction nucleotides: 8. This CDR3 is 15 amino acids long. From germline, CDR1 is LNHDA and CDR2 SQIVND (reference sequence). The CDR3 sequence: CASSYRQGWSYEQYF. The DNA for the CDR3 is TGTGCCAGTAGTTACCGACAGGGTTGGTCCTACGAGCAGTACTTC.

This chain joins TRBV28 and TRBJ2-1; D may be TRBD2 (5 bases). The V end lost 7 bases, the J end lost 0 bases, and 16 bases lay between the germline ends. In germline, CDR1 is MDHEN, CDR2 SYDVKM. The CDR3 is made up of 16 amino acids. The CDR3 DNA reads TGTGCCAGCATCTCTAAGTCTGGGAGCTCCTACAATGAGCAGTTCTTC. Translation gives CASISKSGSSYNEQFF.

The V call is TRBV5-4, the J call TRBJ2-2; the match to TRBD2 covers 11 bases. The CDR3 extends over 17 amino acids. Germline V gene data show CDR1 as SGHNT and CDR2 as YYREEE (reference sequence). The trim removed 4 bases at V and 4 bases at J, leaving 9 bases unmatched. The CDR3 DNA reads as TGTGCCAGCAGCGTAGTTAGCGGGGGGGCAGCCACCGGGGAGCTGTTTTTT. Residues: CASSVVSGGAATGELFF. Variable domain in full (rest from reference TRBV5-4 and TRBJ2-2): ETGVTQSPTHLIKTRGQQVTLRCSSQSGHNTVSWYQQALGQGPQFIFQYYREEENGRGNFPPRFSGLQFPNYSSELNVNALELDDSALYLCASSVVSGGAATGELFFGEGSRLTVL.

J is TRBJ1-1 and V is TRBV7-2, with TRBD1 as a possible D gene (5 bases). CDR3 size: 12 residues. V was shortened by 4 bases and J by 7 bases, with 10 bases between the two germline ends. Germline V CDR1 and CDR2: SGHTA, FQGNSA. CDR3 region: CASSSDSREAFF. CDR3 DNA sequence: TGTGCCAGCAGCTCTGACAGCCGTGAAGCTTTCTTT.

The V call is TRBV3-1 (or the pseudogene TRBV3-2), the J call TRBJ2-7, with 8 bases fitting TRBD2. V dropped 1 base and J dropped 2; count of bases not matched to a gene: 4. CDR1 is LGHDT, CDR2 YNNKEL, per germline (reference sequence). This CDR3 spans 15 amino acids. DNA for the CDR3: TGTGCCAGCAGCCAAGGGGTTAGCGGGGCCTACGAGCAGTACTTC. Protein product: CASSQGVSGAYEQYF.

This rearrangement joins TRBV6-1 to TRBJ2-1; 7 bases line up with TRBD1. The germline gives CDR1 MNHNS, CDR2 SASEGT. Trimming at V came to 1 base and at J to 0 bases, leaving 9 bases not matched to a gene. The CDR3 length is 18 residues. CDR3 amino acids: CASSEGGLGQSSYNEQFF. DNA of the CDR3: TGTGCCAGCAGTGAAGGAGGTTTGGGACAGAGCTCCTACAATGAGCAGTTCTTC.

This clone was observed a single time. CDR3: CASSSDSFATNEKLFF. CDR3 coding DNA: TGCGCCAGCAGTTCGGACAGCTTTGCAACTAATGAAAAACTGTTTTTT. The rearrangement joins TRBV5-1 to TRBJ1-4, with D maybe TRBD1 (6 bases). Germline V gene lookup returns CDR1 SGHRS and CDR2 YFSETQ. The V and J ends lost 5 bases and 0 bases respectively, with 14 bases between them. CDR3 length equals 16 residues.

This clone was seen more than once but under ten times. The V gene is TRBV5-1, the J gene TRBJ2-1; 12 bases are shared with TRBD2. The CDR3 runs to 15 residues. Germline CDR1 is SGHRS and CDR2 is YFSETQ. V lost 1 base to trimming and J lost 6 bases; unmatched junction nucleotides: 2. CDR3 sequence (DNA): TGCGCCAGCAGCTTGAAACTAGCGGGAGGCAATGAGCAGTTCTTC. This translates into CASSLKLAGGNEQFF.

The rearrangement links TRBV5-6 to TRBJ2-7; TRBD1 might be the D (6 bases). Trimming removed 2 bases from V and 4 bases from J, with 13 bases in between. The germline CDR1 and CDR2 sequences are SGHDT and YYEEEE. This CDR3 is 14 amino acids long. Written as DNA, the CDR3 is TGTGCCAGCAGCTTCTTGGACAGTAAGTACGAGCAGTACTTC. This codes for CASSFLDSKYEQYF.

The CDR3 bases are TGCAGCGTTGAATCTAGAGACCTTCTCTATGGCTACACCTTC. Protein sequence: CSVESRDLLYGYTF. The rearrangement joins TRBV29-1 to TRBJ1-2; D call uncertain. Germline V gene lookup returns CDR1 SQVTM and CDR2 ANQGSEA. The length of the CDR3 is 14 residues. The V gene lost 2 bases and the J gene lost 4 bases, with 14 bases spanning the gap.

This clone was picked up one time. The chain is built from TRBV15 and TRBJ2-1; 7 bases are a match to TRBD2. Germline loops: CDR1 LNHNV, CDR2 YYDKDF (reference sequence). The CDR3 is 16 amino acids. V trimming: 1 base; J trimming: 3 bases; junction bases outside the gene matches: 6. The CDR3 sequence: CATSRGAGASYNEQFF. The CDR3 DNA follows: TGTGCCACCAGCAGAGGGGCGGGAGCAAGCTACAATGAGCAGTTCTTC. Looking up the rest from reference TRBV15 and TRBJ2-1 gives the full variable domain: DAMVIQNPRYQVTQFGKPVTLSCSQTLNHNVMYWYQQKSSQAPKLLFHYYDKDFNNEADTPDNFQSRRPNTSFCFLDIRSPGLGDTAMYLCATSRGAGASYNEQFFGPGTRLTVL.

The rearrangement joins TRBV4-1 to TRBJ2-7; 12 nucleotides align to TRBD1. After removal of 4 bases from V and 2 bases from J, the junction contained 3 bases not matched to a gene. This CDR3 is built from 15 residues. Germline V gene sequence: CDR1 MGHRA, CDR2 YSYEKL. The chain's CDR3 is CASSRRDRGPYEQYF. CDR3 nucleotides: TGCGCCAGCAGCCGCAGGGACAGGGGGCCCTACGAGCAGTACTTC.